The 6 T cell receptor beta chains below come from one sample, sequenced in a study of PD-L1 blockade in urothelial cancer. The method was immunoSEQ multiplex PCR; TCRdb's version includes in-frame clones alone and lacks a portion of them. This sample has just under 40,000 clones, with more than 85% found just once. This sample comprised PBMCs, obtained around atezolizumab (anti-PD-L1) treatment. The origin of the receptors is a man in his fifties or sixties with urothelial cancer.

This clone occurred once. V is TRBV28 and J is TRBJ1-4; D remains ambiguous. Germline CDR1 is MDHEN and CDR2 is SYDVKM. The V gene lost 4 bases and the J gene lost 4 bases, with 13 bases spanning the gap. CDR3 length: 15 residues. CDR3 bases: TGTGCCAGCAGTTCCCCTTCCCCCGTTAATGAAAAACTGTTTTTT. Its protein product is CASSSPSPVNEKLFF.

The chain couples TRBV9 to TRBJ1-2; 10 bases are shared with TRBD1. V gave up 0 bases and J gave up 6 bases; unmatched junction bases: 11. Germline CDR1 and CDR2: SGDLS and YYNGEE. The CDR3 runs 17 residues. CDR3 region: CASSVAEGWGQGNGYTF. The CDR3 bases are TGTGCCAGCAGCGTAGCGGAAGGTTGGGGACAGGGGAATGGCTACACCTTC.

The V and J genes are TRBV20-1 and TRBJ2-7, with 7 positions matching TRBD2. Germline V gene lookup returns CDR1 DFQATT and CDR2 SNEGSKA (reference sequence). The CDR3 totals 11 residues. The V gene end was trimmed by 5 bases and the J gene end by 3 bases; junction bases not matched to a gene: 1. The CDR3 nucleotides read TGCAGTGCTTGGGGGGGCTACGAGCAGTACTTC. Its translation is CSAWGGYEQYF.

The chain carries TRBV4-1 and TRBJ2-5, with D perhaps TRBD1 (5 bases). The germline V and J ends were trimmed by 4 bases and 1 base, with 10 bases remaining between them. CDR1 and CDR2 from the germline V gene are MGHRA and YSYEKL. The CDR3 length is 14 residues. CDR3 amino acids: CASSPQALQETQYF. The CDR3 DNA is TGCGCCAGCAGCCCACAGGCCCTCCAAGAGACCCAGTACTTC.

The V call is TRBV5-4, the J call TRBJ2-5; unclear D gene. CDR3 length: 14 amino acids. Germline lookup yields CDR1 SGHNT and CDR2 YYREEE (reference sequence). V was cut by 4 bases and J by 0 bases, with 10 bases left in between. The CDR3 DNA follows: TGTGCCAGCAGCCGAACAGTGTACCAAGAGACCCAGTACTTC. Protein product: CASSRTVYQETQYF.

Written as DNA, the CDR3 is TGCAGCGTTGTCCTAGCGGGCCGCTACGAGCAGTACTTC. The encoded protein is CSVVLAGRYEQYF. This sequence joins TRBV29-1 and TRBJ2-7; 8 bases line up with TRBD2. The germline V gene encodes CDR1 SQVTM and CDR2 ANQGSEA. The CDR3 consists of 13 residues. V lost 4 bases to trimming and J lost 3 bases; unmatched junction nucleotides: 5.